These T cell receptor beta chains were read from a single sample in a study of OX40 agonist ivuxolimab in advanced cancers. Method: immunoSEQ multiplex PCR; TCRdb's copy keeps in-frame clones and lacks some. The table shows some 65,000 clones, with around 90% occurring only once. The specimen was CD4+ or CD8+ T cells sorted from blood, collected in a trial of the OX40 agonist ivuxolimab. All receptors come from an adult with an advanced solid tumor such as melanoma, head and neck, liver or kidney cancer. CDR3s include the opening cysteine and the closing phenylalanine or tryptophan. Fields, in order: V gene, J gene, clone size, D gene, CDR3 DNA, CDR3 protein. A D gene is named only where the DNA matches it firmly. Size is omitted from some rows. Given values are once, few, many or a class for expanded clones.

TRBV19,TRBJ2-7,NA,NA,TGTGCCAGTAGTATTAAGGACAGAAGAGCCTACGAGCAGTACTTC,CASSIKDRRAYEQYF
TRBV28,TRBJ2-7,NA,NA,TGTGCCAGCAGTTACGGCATGTACGAGCAGTACTTC,CASSYGMYEQYF
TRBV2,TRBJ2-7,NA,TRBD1,TGTGCCAGCAGTCCCGGGACAGGGAACTACGAGCAGTACTTC,CASSPGTGNYEQYF
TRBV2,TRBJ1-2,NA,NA,TGTGCCAGCAGTTTAGACTATGGCTACACCTTC,CASSLDYGYTF
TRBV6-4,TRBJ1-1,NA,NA,TGTGCCAGCAGTGACTCCCCACTGTCAGGCCGAACTGAAGCTTTCTTT,CASSDSPLSGRTEAFF
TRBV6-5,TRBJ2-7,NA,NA,TGTGCCAGCAGTTACAGTGGGGTGGGGTCCTACGAGCAGTACTTC,CASSYSGVGSYEQYF
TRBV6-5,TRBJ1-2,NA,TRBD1,TGTGCCAGCACCTTCGGGACAGGCTATGGCTACACCTTC,CASTFGTGYGYTF
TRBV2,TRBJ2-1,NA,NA,TGTGCCAGCAGTGGGATTACAGGGAGTAACAATGAGCAGTTCTTC,CASSGITGSNNEQFF
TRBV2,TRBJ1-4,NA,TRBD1,TGTGCCAGCAGTGCGGACAGGGGGAGGGAAAAACTGTTTTTT,CASSADRGREKLFF
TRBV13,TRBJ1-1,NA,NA,TGTGCCAGCAGCTGGCCCGGGGGGGCTGTGAACACTGAAGCTTTCTTT,CASSWPGGAVNTEAFF
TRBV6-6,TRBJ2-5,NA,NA,TGTGCCAGCAGTTACGTGTTTGGAGAGACCCAGTACTTC,CASSYVFGETQYF
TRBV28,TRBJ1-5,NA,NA,TGTGCCAGCAGTTTGGGGCAGGGTGATCAGCCCCAGCATTTT,CASSLGQGDQPQHF
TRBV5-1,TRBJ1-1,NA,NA,TGCGCCAGCAGCTACCAGGGACTTGCTGAAGCTTTCTTT,CASSYQGLAEAFF
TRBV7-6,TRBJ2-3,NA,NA,TGTGCCAGCAGCTTAGCTGTCGGCAGGAGCACAGATACGCAGTATTTT,CASSLAVGRSTDTQYF
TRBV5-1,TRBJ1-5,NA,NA,TGCGCCAGCAGCTTGACCGGGGTCGGCAATCAGCCCCAGCATTTT,CASSLTGVGNQPQHF
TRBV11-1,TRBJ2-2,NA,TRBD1,TGTGCCAGCAGCTTCGACAGGGGGACCGGGGAGCTGTTTTTT,CASSFDRGTGELFF
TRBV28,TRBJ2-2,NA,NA,TGTGCCAGCAGTTTATGGGGGGCAGGGAACACCGGGGAGCTGTTTTTT,CASSLWGAGNTGELFF
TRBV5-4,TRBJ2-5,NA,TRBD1,TGTGCCAGCAGCTTGGGGACAGGGCTGATCTCGCCCGGGGAGACCCAGTACTTC,CASSLGTGLISPGETQYF
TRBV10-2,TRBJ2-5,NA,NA,TGCGCCAGCAGTGCCGGGGGCCAAGAGACCCAGTACTTC,CASSAGGQETQYF
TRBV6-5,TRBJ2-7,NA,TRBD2,TGTGCGAGCGGGGGGAACCCTTCCTACGAGCAGTACTTC,CASGGNPSYEQYF
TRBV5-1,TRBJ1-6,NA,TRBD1,TGCGCCAGCAGCATGGGACAGCAGAATTCACCCCTCCACTTT,CASSMGQQNSPLHF
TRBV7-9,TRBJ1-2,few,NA,TGTGCCAGCGCGGATAACTATGGCTACACCTTC,CASADNYGYTF
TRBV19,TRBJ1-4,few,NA,TGTGCCAGTGCGGACGGCTATAATGAAAAACTGTTTTTT,CASADGYNEKLFF
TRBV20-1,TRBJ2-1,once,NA,TGCAGCGTGACGGATGACAATGAGCAGTTCTTC,CSVTDDNEQFF
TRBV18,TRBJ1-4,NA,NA,TGTGCCAGCTCACCATTGGAGGGACTAAGGGAAAAACTGTTTTTT,CASSPLEGLREKLFF
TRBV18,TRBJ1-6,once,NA,TGTGCCAGCTCTCATGAATCGGGACATTCTAATTCACCCCTCCACTTT,CASSHESGHSNSPLHF
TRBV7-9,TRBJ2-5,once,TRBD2,TGTGCCAGCAGCTTACGCACTAGCGGGGGCCAAGAGACCCAGTACTTC,CASSLRTSGGQETQYF
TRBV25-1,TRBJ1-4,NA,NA,TGTGCCAGCAGTGATTCCGGGACGTTTGAAAAACTGTTTTTT,CASSDSGTFEKLFF
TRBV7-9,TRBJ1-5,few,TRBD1,TGTGCCAGCAGCTTAGGGACAGGGGGCTCTGGCAATCAGCCCCAGCATTTT,CASSLGTGGSGNQPQHF
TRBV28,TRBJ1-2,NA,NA,TGTGCCAGCAGGGGGCAGGGAGTTTATGGCTACACCTTC,CASRGQGVYGYTF
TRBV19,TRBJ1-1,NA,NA,TGTGCCAGTATTAATATGGGTTTCACTGAAGCTTTCTTT,CASINMGFTEAFF
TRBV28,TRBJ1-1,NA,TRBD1,TGTGCCAGCAGGCCAGGGGGCGCAAACGTCGACGACACTGAAGCTTTCTTT,CASRPGGANVDDTEAFF
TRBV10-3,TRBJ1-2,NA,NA,TGTGCCATCAGTGGACCACAGGGAGAAGGGCATGGCTACACCTTC,CAISGPQGEGHGYTF
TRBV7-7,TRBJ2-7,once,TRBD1,TGTGCCAGCAGTCCGGGACAGGGCCAAGAGCAGTACTTC,CASSPGQGQEQYF
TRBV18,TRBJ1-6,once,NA,TGTGCCAGCTCACCTCCCCCTGGACTATCCCTCCACTTT,CASSPPPGLSLHF
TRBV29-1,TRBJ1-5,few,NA,TGCAGCGTTGAAGCTTCAACAGACAATCAGCCCCAGCATTTT,CSVEASTDNQPQHF